Below are 27 T cell receptor beta chains sequenced from a single sample in a study of regulatory T cells in long-lasting Graves disease. As for time point: newly diagnosed GD, antithyroid drugs for less than 3 months. The TCR library used RNA extracted from PBMCs. Construction of the TCR beta libraries employed iRepertoire HTBI primers in conjunction with Arm-PCR of CDR3 regions. TCRdb reprocessed the multiplex PCR reads with MiXCR, giving one entry per CDR3 protein. The sample holds about 210,000 distinct CDR3 sequences, approximately 18% seen once. This sample also appeared in a second study, on T cells in Graves' hyperthyroidism and ophthalmopathy.

Sequenced material: peripheral blood mononuclear cells (PBMCs), taken at new diagnosis, from a patient treated with antithyroid drugs. The receptors here all came from a woman under 40 with Graves disease.

The chain recombines TRBV3-1 with TRBJ1-6; a possible D gene is TRBD1 (6 bases). Trimming pared 2 bases from V and 2 bases from J, leaving 10 bases between. This CDR3 contains 16 residues. Germline V gives CDR1 LGHDT, CDR2 YNNKEL (reference sequence). For the CDR3, the DNA is TGTGCCAGCAGCCAACAAGACAGGCCCTATAATTCACCCCTCCACTTT. It codes for CASSQQDRPYNSPLHF.

There are many counts of this clonotype. This chain uses TRBV15 with TRBJ2-3, with 8 positions matching TRBD2. The CDR3 totals 16 residues. V shed 4 bases, J shed 0 bases, and the junction held 6 bases outside the gene matches. Germline V gene data show CDR1 as LNHNV and CDR2 as YYDKDF (reference sequence). CDR3 residues: CATSTGLAASTDTQYF. CDR3 DNA sequence: TGTGCCACCAGCACAGGACTAGCAGCTAGCACAGATACGCAGTATTTT.

This clonotype was counted many times. The chain recombines TRBV19 with TRBJ2-6, with 9 bases aligning to TRBD1. The CDR3 runs 21 residues. V lost 0 bases, J lost 0 bases, and 12 bases stayed unmatched. Germline V lookup: CDR1 LNHDA, CDR2 SQIVND (reference sequence). The CDR3 DNA follows: TGTGCCAGTAGTATAGATCCCCGTCCGGGACAGGGAAGCTCTGGGGCCAACGTCCTGACTTTC. Residues: CASSIDPRPGQGSSGANVLTF.

This clonotype has only a few counts. A far larger clone is one base from this, pointing to a likely read error. The J gene is TRBJ2-3, the V gene TRBV2; 9 bases are a match to TRBD2. The tail of the sequence fits TRBJ2-7 better, so the J call may be wrong. Germline lookup yields CDR1 SNHLY and CDR2 FYNNEI. The CDR3 covers 16 residues. The CDR3 DNA sequence: TGTGCCAGCAGTGAAATCGGGACTAGCTCTTCCTACGAGCAGTACTTC. This gives the protein CASSEIGTSSSYEQYF.

Comments on this clonotype: This likely stems from a read error, as it lies one base from a far larger clone. This chain uses TRBV11-2 with TRBJ2-3; 7 bases align to TRBD1. This CDR3 has 14 amino acids. Trimming removed 6 bases from V and 2 bases from J; junction bases left unmatched: 5. Germline-derived CDR1 and CDR2 are SGHAT and FQNNGV. This CDR3 reads CASSRDRPTDTQYF. The CDR3 nucleotides read TGTGCCAGCAGTCGGGACAGACCCACAGATACGCAGTATTTT.

At least ten counts were recorded for this clonotype. The chain uses TRBV7-6 and TRBJ2-1; D is perhaps TRBD2 (5 bases). Trimming removed 3 bases from V and 10 bases from J, with 13 bases in between. This CDR3 comprises 13 residues. Germline V gene data show CDR1 as SGHVS and CDR2 as FNYEAQ. This CDR3 is CASSLGPREEQFF. For the CDR3, the DNA is TGTGCCAGCAGCTTGGGCCCCCGGGAAGAGCAGTTCTTC.

On this clonotype: A single base is all that separates this from a far larger clone, so a read error is likely. Since no conserved phenylalanine or tryptophan closes the CDR3, a read error is the likely cause. The rearrangement uses TRBV7-2 and TRBJ2-1, with 8 positions matching TRBD2. Germline CDR1 is SGHTA and CDR2 is FQGNSA. V was pared by 2 bases and J by 4 bases, with 7 bases of the junction left unmatched. This CDR3 comprises 16 residues. Here the CDR3 reads CASSLIGLAEYNEQFC. Written as DNA, the CDR3 is TGTGCCAGCAGCTTAATAGGACTAGCTGAATACAATGAGCAGTTCTGC.

This clonotype was recorded at least ten times. The rearrangement joins TRBV7-2 to TRBJ1-4; D not resolved. The V end lost 10 bases, the J end lost 4 bases, and 19 bases lay between the germline ends. The germline V gene has CDR1 SGHTA and CDR2 FQGNSA. The CDR3 sequence is 15 residues long. The CDR3 is CATKRPGLRNEKLFF. As DNA, the CDR3 is TGTGCCACCAAACGACCGGGCCTCCGTAATGAAAAACTGTTTTTT.

A word on this clonotype: This sequence may be a read error, since a much larger clone differs from it by one base. This chain connects TRBV9 to TRBJ2-1, with D tentatively TRBD2 (5 bases). This CDR3 contains 15 residues. Germline V CDR1 and CDR2: SGDLS, YYNGEE. Trimming pared 2 bases from V and 2 bases from J, leaving 11 bases between. This chain's CDR3 is CASSVRADPYNEQFF. CDR3 DNA: TGTGCCAGCAGCGTGAGAGCGGACCCCTACAATGAGCAGTTCTTC.

This clonotype showed up just a few times. This sequence may be a read error, since a much larger clone differs from it by one base. The rearrangement joins TRBV13 to TRBJ1-1; no firm D call. The CDR3 covers 13 residues. Germline V gene lookup returns CDR1 PRHDT and CDR2 FYEKMQ (reference sequence). CDR3 amino acids: CASRLGENTEALF. The CDR3, as DNA: TGTGCCAGCAGACTAGGTGAGAACACTGAAGCTCTCTTT.

There are many counts of this clonotype. J is TRBJ2-1 and V is TRBV2; D uncertain. CDR1 and CDR2 from the germline V gene are SNHLY and FYNNEI. The germline V and J ends were trimmed by 3 bases and 3 bases, with 3 bases remaining between them. The CDR3 is 12 amino acids. The CDR3, as DNA: TGTGCCAGCAGTGACTACTACAATGAGCAGTTCTTC. Translation: CASSDYYNEQFF.

The chain recombines TRBV27 with TRBJ2-7; 11 positions agree with TRBD2. Matching the DNA end better, TRBJ2-5 makes the J call doubtful. In germline, CDR1 is MNHEY, CDR2 SMNVEV (reference sequence). The CDR3 has 18 amino acids. Here the CDR3 DNA reads TGTGCCAGCAGTTTACGGACTAGCGGGCCTTCCCTCCAAGAGACCCAGTACTTC. This codes for CASSLRTSGPSLQETQYF.

In its sample, this clonotype was seen many times. The genes are TRBV19 and TRBJ2-3; D not resolved. Trimming removed 9 bases at V and 0 bases at J, with 13 bases between. The CDR3 is made up of 14 amino acids. Germline V gene data show CDR1 as LNHDA and CDR2 as SQIVND (reference sequence). The CDR3 DNA follows: TGTGCCAGCAAGAGAGAAACTAGCACAGATACGCAGTATTTT. Translation: CASKRETSTDTQYF.

This clonotype was seen once. The genes are TRBV11-2 and TRBJ2-5; D possibly corresponds to TRBD1 (6 bases). V was trimmed by 5 bases and J by 5 bases, leaving 15 bases between them. The CDR3 is 14 residues long. Germline V CDR1 and CDR2: SGHAT, FQNNGV. The CDR3 is CASSPRRTAETQYF. CDR3 nucleotide sequence: TGTGCCAGCAGCCCCCGTAGGACAGCGGAGACCCAGTACTTC.

In its sample, this clonotype was seen many times. The chain recombines TRBV19 with TRBJ2-1, with TRBD1 identical over 8 bases. The ends lost 3 bases at V and 4 bases at J; junction bases unmatched: 5. The V gene's germline CDR1 is LNHDA and CDR2 SQIVND (reference sequence). The CDR3 is 15 residues long. This CDR3 is CASSIGDRSYNEQFF. Written as DNA, the CDR3 is TGTGCCAGTAGTATTGGGGACAGGTCTTACAATGAGCAGTTCTTC. Based on the CDR3 plus reference TRBV19 and TRBJ2-1, the full variable domain is DGGITQSPKYLFRKEGQNVTLSCEQNLNHDAMYWYRQDPGQGLRLIYYSQIVNDFQKGDIAEGYSVSREKKESFPLTVTSAQKNPTAFYLCASSIGDRSYNEQFFGPGTRLTVL.

Points on this clonotype: Since the CDR3 does not end with the conserved phenylalanine or tryptophan, this likely comes from a read error. V gene TRBV6-1 combines with J gene TRBJ2-7; no reliable D call. The germline V and J ends were trimmed by 4 bases and 1 base, with 2 bases remaining between them. This CDR3 region has 11 residues. Germline lookup yields CDR1 MNHNS and CDR2 SASEGT. CDR3 nucleotides: TGTGCCAGCAGTGTTTCCTACGAGCAGTACCTC. This codes for CASSVSYEQYL.

The chain couples TRBV28 to TRBJ2-7; the match to TRBD1 covers 10 bases. The CDR3 totals 15 residues. V trimming: 7 bases; J trimming: 6 bases; junction bases outside the gene matches: 12. Germline V CDR1 and CDR2: MDHEN, SYDVKM. The CDR3 sequence: CASTAAGTGDSEQYF. The CDR3 nucleotides read TGTGCCAGCACCGCCGCGGGGACAGGGGACTCCGAGCAGTACTTC. The complete variable domain, with remaining parts taken from reference TRBV28 and TRBJ2-7, reads DVKVTQSSRYLVKRTGEKVFLECVQDMDHENMFWYRQDPGLGLRLIYFSYDVKMKEKGDIPEGYSVSREKKERFSLILESASTNQTSMYLCASTAAGTGDSEQYFGPGTRLTVT.

At least ten counts were recorded for this clonotype. The V call is TRBV15, the J call TRBJ1-5; D ambiguous. V lost 5 bases to trimming and J lost 1 base, with 15 bases between them. From germline, CDR1 is LNHNV and CDR2 YYDKDF (reference sequence). This CDR3 spans 16 amino acids. Here the CDR3 reads CATSYRGAGSNQPQHF. DNA for the CDR3: TGTGCCACCAGCTACCGGGGAGCGGGGAGCAATCAGCCCCAGCATTTT.

This clonotype has ten or more counts. The rearrangement links TRBV2 to TRBJ1-1; D is undetermined. The V gene lost 7 bases and the J gene lost 2 bases, with 11 bases spanning the gap. The CDR3 runs to 13 residues. Germline V gives CDR1 SNHLY, CDR2 FYNNEI. The CDR3 bases are TGTGCCAGCAAAATCGACACAAACACTGAAGCTTTCTTT. This codes for CASKIDTNTEAFF.

This clonotype was seen ten or more times. V gene TRBV6-1 combines with J gene TRBJ1-3; a possible D gene is TRBD1 (5 bases). The ends were cut back, 5 bases at V and 0 bases at J, with 23 bases in the middle. The CDR3 runs 19 residues. The germline V gene has CDR1 MNHNS and CDR2 SASEGT. CDR3 DNA: TGTGCCAGCAGTCGTTGGGGGGGGAATCCACTTTACTCTGGAAACACCATATATTTT. It is translated as CASSRWGGNPLYSGNTIYF.

This clonotype has a count of ten or more. V is TRBV6-1 and J is TRBJ2-3, with 11 bases fitting TRBD2. V was clipped by 5 bases and J by 0 bases; unmatched bases: 10. The CDR3 totals 18 residues. CDR1 and CDR2 from the germline V gene are MNHNS and SASEGT. CDR3 sequence reads: CASSLTSGVVSSTDTQYF. The CDR3 bases are TGTGCCAGCAGTCTGACTAGCGGGGTGGTCTCTAGCACAGATACGCAGTATTTT.

In regard to this clonotype: A clone one base away is much larger, so this may be a read error. The chain joins TRBV28 to TRBJ2-3, with D possibly matching TRBD1 (5 bases). CDR1 and CDR2 (germline): MDHEN, SYDVKM. Between the trimmed V and J ends, which lost 6 bases and 4 bases, there was a span of 17 bases. The CDR3 loop spans 15 amino acids. The CDR3 protein is CASRPLDRFADTQYF. In DNA, the CDR3 is TGTGCCAGCAGGCCTCTCGACAGATTCGCAGATACGCAGTATTTT.

This clonotype was observed many times. The CDR3, as DNA: TGTGCCAGCAGCTTAGAAATAAGTTACACTGAAGCTTTCTTT. It specifies CASSLEISYTEAFF. The chain uses TRBV7-8 and TRBJ1-1; D call uncertain. CDR1 is SGHVS and CDR2 is FQNEAQ in the germline V gene. The CDR3 runs 14 residues. V was trimmed by 1 base and J by 3 bases, leaving 9 bases between them.

This clonotype was seen at least ten times. The rearrangement joins TRBV20-1 to TRBJ2-1; 7 nucleotides match TRBD2. Germline V lookup: CDR1 DFQATT, CDR2 SNEGSKA (reference sequence). This CDR3 comprises 15 residues. V shed 5 bases and J 4 bases; nucleotides not matched to a gene: 11. The chain's CDR3 is CSASETSSSYNEQFF. CDR3 in DNA: TGCAGTGCTTCCGAGACTAGCAGCTCATACAATGAGCAGTTCTTC.

Points on this clonotype: A single base separates this from a much larger clone, so it may be a read error. This chain uses TRBV5-1 with TRBJ2-5; D assignment may be TRBD1 or TRBD2 (7 bases each). The germline CDR1 and CDR2 sequences are SGHRS and YFSETQ. There are 14 residues in the CDR3. Trimming stripped 5 bases from V and 7 bases from J, with 18 bases between. The CDR3 region is CASSSRQGGPTQYF. Here the CDR3 DNA reads TGCGCCAGCAGTTCTCGGCAGGGGGGGCCGACCCAGTACTTC.

This clonotype was seen many times. The chain couples TRBV12-3 or TRBV12-4 to TRBJ1-1, with a tentative D call TRBD1 (6 bases). Trimming shortened V by 5 bases and J by 3 bases, and 16 bases separated the two germline ends. This CDR3 spans 15 amino acids. The CDR3 nucleotides are TGTGCCAGCAGTGCCTACAGGGTCTACTACACTGAAGCTTTCTTT. It codes for CASSAYRVYYTEAFF.

This clonotype was observed a handful of times. The rearrangement uses TRBV6-1 and TRBJ2-2, with D possibly being TRBD2 (6 bases). Deletions cut 6 bases from V and 4 bases from J, with 27 bases between. Germline V gives CDR1 MNHNS, CDR2 SASEGT. This CDR3 has 19 amino acids. The CDR3 DNA reads TGTGCCAGCAGCGGGGAAGATCGAGGAGGGCGGTTAGGCACCGGGGAGCTGTTTTTT. This encodes CASSGEDRGGRLGTGELFF.